A selection of T cell receptor beta chains follows, all from one sample in a study. TCRdb analysed the RT-PCR reads with MiXCR anew, one entry per CDR3 protein. The sample yields about 680,000 distinct CDR3 sequences, approximately 15% seen once. Sequences were obtained from memory CD4+ T cells from blood. The receptor set was obtained from a female donor in good health, serving as a healthy control. CDR3s include the opening cysteine and the closing phenylalanine or tryptophan. The order of the fields is D gene, J gene, clone size, V gene, CDR3 DNA, CDR3 protein. A D gene is named only where the DNA matches it firmly. Size tells how often a clone was seen (once, few, many) or the class of an expanded clone, and some rows leave it out.

D gene: TRBD1; J gene: TRBJ1-5; clone size: many; V gene: TRBV6-1; CDR3 DNA: TGTGCCAGCAGGGCCTTAGGGGGCAGCAATCAGCCCCAGCATTTT; CDR3 protein: CASRALGGSNQPQHF
D gene: NA; J gene: TRBJ2-1; clone size: once; V gene: TRBV12-3/TRBV12-4; CDR3 DNA: TGTGCCAGCACTCCGACCCGGGACTTACTTAATGAGCAGTTCTTC; CDR3 protein: CASTPTRDLLNEQFF
D gene: NA; J gene: TRBJ2-3; clone size: NA; V gene: TRBV7-3; CDR3 DNA: TGTGCCAGCAGCTTAAATGGACTTAACACAGATACGCAGTATTTT; CDR3 protein: CASSLNGLNTDTQYF
D gene: NA; J gene: TRBJ2-3; clone size: few; V gene: TRBV20-1; CDR3 DNA: TGCAGTGCTCTCGGGGTGACTAGTGCAGATACGCAGTATTTT; CDR3 protein: CSALGVTSADTQYF
D gene: TRBD1; J gene: TRBJ2-2; clone size: many; V gene: TRBV5-1; CDR3 DNA: TGCGCCAGCAGCCCACAGGGGTCGAACACCGGGGAGCTGTTTTTT; CDR3 protein: CASSPQGSNTGELFF
D gene: TRBD2; J gene: TRBJ2-5; clone size: many; V gene: TRBV6-6; CDR3 DNA: TGTGCCAGCAGTTGGGGACCCAGCGCGGGAGGGTACGGAGAGACCCAGTACTTC; CDR3 protein: CASSWGPSAGGYGETQYF
D gene: TRBD2; J gene: TRBJ2-1; clone size: NA; V gene: TRBV20-1; CDR3 DNA: TGCAGTGGCCCGTACGGACTAGCGGTCGTATCTTACAATGAGCAGTTCTTC; CDR3 protein: CSGPYGLAVVSYNEQFF
D gene: NA; J gene: TRBJ2-3; clone size: many; V gene: TRBV9; CDR3 DNA: TGTGCCAGCAGCCCCTTGGGGGGCGGGGATACGCAGTATTTT; CDR3 protein: CASSPLGGGDTQYF
D gene: TRBD2; J gene: TRBJ2-7; clone size: NA; V gene: TRBV7-8; CDR3 DNA: TGTGCCAGCAGCTCGGTGCCTAGCGGGGCCCGGGCGTACTTC; CDR3 protein: CASSSVPSGARAYF
D gene: TRBD1; J gene: TRBJ2-2; clone size: few; V gene: TRBV10-3; CDR3 DNA: TGTGCCATCGGGAGACAGGGCCCACAGACCGGGGAGCTGTTTTTT; CDR3 protein: CAIGRQGPQTGELFF
D gene: NA; J gene: TRBJ2-7; clone size: NA; V gene: TRBV6-6; CDR3 DNA: TGTGCCAGCAGTTACTATAGGGGGTCCTACGAGCAGTACTTC; CDR3 protein: CASSYYRGSYEQYF
D gene: NA; J gene: TRBJ1-3; clone size: few; V gene: TRBV7-2; CDR3 DNA: TGTGCCAGCAGCCTAGCGCTGCCTCCTGGAAACACCATATATTTT; CDR3 protein: CASSLALPPGNTIYF
D gene: NA; J gene: TRBJ1-1; clone size: few; V gene: TRBV30; CDR3 DNA: TGTGCCTGGAGTGGGCAGTGGGGCACTGAAGCTTTCTTT; CDR3 protein: CAWSGQWGTEAFF
D gene: NA; J gene: TRBJ2-7; clone size: many; V gene: TRBV10-3; CDR3 DNA: TGTGCCATCAGTCCTACTAACCTAGGGGCCGACGAGCAGTACTTC; CDR3 protein: CAISPTNLGADEQYF
D gene: TRBD2; J gene: TRBJ2-3; clone size: few; V gene: TRBV5-1; CDR3 DNA: TGCGCCAGCAGCTTGGCCCTAACTAGCGGGAGTGGCACAGATACGCAGTATTTT; CDR3 protein: CASSLALTSGSGTDTQYF
D gene: TRBD2; J gene: TRBJ2-5; clone size: few; V gene: TRBV7-2; CDR3 DNA: TGTGCCAGCAGCTTGGGACTAGCTGGGGGGGGCCAAGAGACCCAGTACTTC; CDR3 protein: CASSLGLAGGGQETQYF
D gene: TRBD1; J gene: TRBJ2-1; clone size: few; V gene: TRBV5-1; CDR3 DNA: TGCGCCAGCAGTGTTCAGGGGGCAGACAATGAGCAGTTCTTC; CDR3 protein: CASSVQGADNEQFF
D gene: NA; J gene: TRBJ2-7; clone size: NA; V gene: TRBV20-1; CDR3 DNA: TGCAGTGCCCGGATAGGCATGAGCTCCTACGAGCAGTACTTC; CDR3 protein: CSARIGMSSYEQYF
D gene: NA; J gene: TRBJ2-1; clone size: few; V gene: TRBV20-1; CDR3 DNA: TGCAGTGCTGCAGGACTGCCTGGTGAGCAGTTCTTC; CDR3 protein: CSAAGLPGEQFF
D gene: TRBD2; J gene: TRBJ2-3; clone size: few; V gene: TRBV7-2; CDR3 DNA: TGTGCCAGCAGCTTCACTAGCGGGAGCCAAGATACGCAGTATTTT; CDR3 protein: CASSFTSGSQDTQYF
D gene: TRBD1; J gene: TRBJ1-5; clone size: many; V gene: TRBV5-6; CDR3 DNA: TGTGCCAGCAGCTTGTACGGGACAGGGAGCAATCAGCCCCAGCATTTT; CDR3 protein: CASSLYGTGSNQPQHF
D gene: NA; J gene: TRBJ2-5; clone size: many; V gene: TRBV10-3; CDR3 DNA: TGTGCCATCAGTGAGTCCAGGACAGCACAAGAGACCCAGTACTTC; CDR3 protein: CAISESRTAQETQYF
D gene: NA; J gene: TRBJ2-7; clone size: few; V gene: TRBV10-3; CDR3 DNA: TGTGCCATCAGTGAGTCGACGGGGGTGGCCTACGAGCAGTACTTC; CDR3 protein: CAISESTGVAYEQYF
D gene: TRBD1; J gene: TRBJ1-4; clone size: NA; V gene: TRBV7-2; CDR3 DNA: TGTGCCAGCAGCGCCGTCGGACAGGGGGCGGGTGAAAAACTGTTTTTT; CDR3 protein: CASSAVGQGAGEKLFF
D gene: TRBD1; J gene: TRBJ2-2; clone size: NA; V gene: TRBV11-2; CDR3 DNA: TGTGCCAGCAGCTCCAGAGCGGGACAGGGTCGTTCCGGGGAGCTGTTTTTT; CDR3 protein: CASSSRAGQGRSGELFF
D gene: TRBD2; J gene: TRBJ2-3; clone size: many; V gene: TRBV4-3; CDR3 DNA: TGCGCCAGCAGCCAAGGGGGCCTAGCGGGGGGATTCACAGATACGCAGTATTTT; CDR3 protein: CASSQGGLAGGFTDTQYF
D gene: NA; J gene: TRBJ2-1; clone size: NA; V gene: TRBV5-1; CDR3 DNA: TGCGCCAGCAGCTTGAGGGCGGGACCAGGAAACCATGAGCAGTTCTTC; CDR3 protein: CASSLRAGPGNHEQFF
D gene: TRBD1; J gene: TRBJ1-5; clone size: NA; V gene: TRBV10-3; CDR3 DNA: TGTGCCATCAGTGAGGGAACCGGGACAGGGGGTAATCAGCCCCAGCATTTT; CDR3 protein: CAISEGTGTGGNQPQHF
D gene: NA; J gene: TRBJ1-1; clone size: few; V gene: TRBV20-1; CDR3 DNA: TGCAGTGCTCAAAGGTCCGGCACTGAAGCTTTCTTT; CDR3 protein: CSAQRSGTEAFF
D gene: TRBD2; J gene: TRBJ2-7; clone size: NA; V gene: TRBV12-3/TRBV12-4; CDR3 DNA: TGTGCCAGCAGTTTTGGGGGGGGTCGGTACGAGCAGTACTTC; CDR3 protein: CASSFGGGRYEQYF
D gene: TRBD2; J gene: TRBJ2-7; clone size: NA; V gene: TRBV6-1; CDR3 DNA: TGTGCCAGCATTAGTACTAGCGCGACTTACGAGCAGTACTTC; CDR3 protein: CASISTSATYEQYF
D gene: NA; J gene: TRBJ1-4; clone size: NA; V gene: TRBV12-3/TRBV12-4; CDR3 DNA: TGTGCCAGCAGTTACGGGACACCCGACCAAGAAAAACTGTTTTTT; CDR3 protein: CASSYGTPDQEKLFF
D gene: TRBD2; J gene: TRBJ2-1; clone size: few; V gene: TRBV28; CDR3 DNA: TGTGCCAGCAGTCGGACGGGACTAGGCCAATATGAGCAGTTCTTC; CDR3 protein: CASSRTGLGQYEQFF
D gene: TRBD1; J gene: TRBJ2-2; clone size: few; V gene: TRBV5-1; CDR3 DNA: TGCGCCAGCAGCTTGGAGGGACAGGGGTCCGGGGAGCTGTTTTTT; CDR3 protein: CASSLEGQGSGELFF
D gene: TRBD2; J gene: TRBJ2-5; clone size: few; V gene: TRBV3-1; CDR3 DNA: TGTGCCAGCAGCCGCACAGACCGGGGGGATAGGACCCAGTACTTC; CDR3 protein: CASSRTDRGDRTQYF
D gene: NA; J gene: TRBJ1-1; clone size: NA; V gene: TRBV6-1; CDR3 DNA: TGTGCCAGCTCTGAGGCATACACTGAAGCTTTCTTT; CDR3 protein: CASSEAYTEAFF
D gene: NA; J gene: TRBJ1-4; clone size: NA; V gene: TRBV27; CDR3 DNA: TGTGCCAGCAGTTTAAACAGGGTGGGAGAAAAACTGTTTTTT; CDR3 protein: CASSLNRVGEKLFF
D gene: NA; J gene: TRBJ1-1; clone size: NA; V gene: TRBV6-6; CDR3 DNA: TGTGCCAGCAGTAGGTCTTCTTTCCACACTGAAGCTTTCTTT; CDR3 protein: CASSRSSFHTEAFF
D gene: NA; J gene: TRBJ1-6; clone size: many; V gene: TRBV6-5; CDR3 DNA: TGTGCCAGCAGTTACGGAGGGACGGCTGTTTCCCTCCACTTT; CDR3 protein: CASSYGGTAVSLHF
D gene: TRBD1; J gene: TRBJ1-2; clone size: many; V gene: TRBV10-3; CDR3 DNA: TGTGCCATCAGTGATTCCCGGGACAGGGCTTCAGCTAACTATGGCTACACCTTC; CDR3 protein: CAISDSRDRASANYGYTF
D gene: NA; J gene: TRBJ2-3; clone size: NA; V gene: TRBV4-1; CDR3 DNA: TGCGCCAGCAGCCAAGATCACTCCACAGATACGCAGTATTTT; CDR3 protein: CASSQDHSTDTQYF
D gene: TRBD1; J gene: TRBJ1-5; clone size: few; V gene: TRBV20-1; CDR3 DNA: TGCAGTGCCTGGGACAGTAGCAATCAGCCCCAGCATTTT; CDR3 protein: CSAWDSSNQPQHF
D gene: NA; J gene: TRBJ2-6; clone size: NA; V gene: TRBV24-1; CDR3 DNA: TGTGCCACCAGTGAGACCACAGGGTCTGGGGCCAACGTCCTGACTTTC; CDR3 protein: CATSETTGSGANVLTF
D gene: NA; J gene: TRBJ1-1; clone size: NA; V gene: TRBV28; CDR3 DNA: TGTGCCAGCAAACAATACCTACTTGAAGCTTTCTTT; CDR3 protein: CASKQYLLEAFF
D gene: NA; J gene: TRBJ1-1; clone size: many; V gene: TRBV29-1; CDR3 DNA: TGCAGCGTCGGCCACGGGGCCTTGAACACTGAAGCTTTCTTT; CDR3 protein: CSVGHGALNTEAFF
D gene: NA; J gene: TRBJ2-3; clone size: NA; V gene: TRBV28; CDR3 DNA: TGTGCCAGCAGTTTAGGCGTTAACCGGGTCCACACAGATACGCAGTATTTT; CDR3 protein: CASSLGVNRVHTDTQYF
D gene: TRBD1; J gene: TRBJ1-3; clone size: NA; V gene: TRBV12-3/TRBV12-4; CDR3 DNA: TGTGCCAGCAGCACGACAGGGGCTACTGGAAACACCATATATTTT; CDR3 protein: CASSTTGATGNTIYF
D gene: NA; J gene: TRBJ1-2; clone size: few; V gene: TRBV5-1; CDR3 DNA: TGCGCCAGCAGCTTGGGAACAGCACAACTTGTCCTTGGCTATGGCTACACCTTC; CDR3 protein: CASSLGTAQLVLGYGYTF
D gene: NA; J gene: TRBJ1-1; clone size: NA; V gene: TRBV5-1; CDR3 DNA: TGCGCCAGCAGCGCGACATCAGTGGGGTTCACTGAAGCTTTCTTT; CDR3 protein: CASSATSVGFTEAFF
D gene: NA; J gene: TRBJ2-6; clone size: many; V gene: TRBV5-1; CDR3 DNA: TGCGCCAGCAGCTCGCGGCAGGGGGCCAACGTCCTGACTTTC; CDR3 protein: CASSSRQGANVLTF
D gene: TRBD2; J gene: TRBJ2-3; clone size: NA; V gene: TRBV28; CDR3 DNA: TGTGCCAGCAGTTTACCAGCGGGGGGCACAGATACGCAGTATTTT; CDR3 protein: CASSLPAGGTDTQYF
D gene: NA; J gene: TRBJ2-7; clone size: few; V gene: TRBV7-2; CDR3 DNA: TGTGCCAGCAGATCTACTAGCGAGCAGTACTTC; CDR3 protein: CASRSTSEQYF
D gene: TRBD2; J gene: TRBJ2-7; clone size: NA; V gene: TRBV5-1; CDR3 DNA: TGCGCCAGCAGATTGGGAGGGAGAGAGTACGAGCAGTACTTC; CDR3 protein: CASRLGGREYEQYF
D gene: TRBD2; J gene: TRBJ2-7; clone size: NA; V gene: TRBV20-1; CDR3 DNA: TGCAGTGTTATTGGGGCGGGAGCCAACTACGAGCAGTACTTC; CDR3 protein: CSVIGAGANYEQYF
D gene: NA; J gene: TRBJ1-2; clone size: many; V gene: TRBV5-1; CDR3 DNA: TGCGCCAGCAGCTTGGACAACAACTATGGCTACACCTTC; CDR3 protein: CASSLDNNYGYTF